The rows below give T cell receptor beta chains drawn from one sample of a study of shared clonotypes between healthy human individuals. Here immunoSEQ multiplex PCR was the method, and the copy in TCRdb shows in-frame clones only, minus some. The sample has fewer than 550,000 clones; almost 80% are singletons. Sequencing was done on a sample of PBMCs. These receptors all come from a woman aged 40 to 50 in good health. Some clones in this sample may be carry-over from other donors' samples. CDR3s include the opening cysteine and the closing phenylalanine or tryptophan. The D gene is left open where the match is weak. The size of a clone is reported for some rows only, either as once, few or many, or as a class for expanded clones.

abundance: many
v_gene: TRBV5-1
j_gene: TRBJ2-1
d_gene: TRBD2
CDR3nt: TGCGCCAGCAGCCCAGGACTAGCGGATTACAATGAGCAGTTCTTC
CDR3aa: CASSPGLADYNEQFF

abundance: -
v_gene: TRBV5-4
j_gene: TRBJ1-2
d_gene: TRBD1
CDR3nt: TGTGCCAGCAGCCCTCGACAGGGGGCGTTGGGCTACACCTTC
CDR3aa: CASSPRQGALGYTF

abundance: -
v_gene: TRBV5-1
j_gene: TRBJ2-3
d_gene: -
CDR3nt: TGCGCCAGCAGCTTGGTTCCAGGGGCCCGCACAGATACGCAGTATTTT
CDR3aa: CASSLVPGARTDTQYF

abundance: once
v_gene: TRBV4-1
j_gene: TRBJ2-2
d_gene: TRBD1
CDR3nt: TGCGCCAGCAGACTGGACAGGGGGCTAATAAGAAACACCGGGGAGCTGTTTTTT
CDR3aa: CASRLDRGLIRNTGELFF

abundance: -
v_gene: TRBV29-1
j_gene: TRBJ2-1
d_gene: -
CDR3nt: TGCAGCGAGGGCGGAAGCTACAATGAGCAGTTCTTC
CDR3aa: CSEGGSYNEQFF

abundance: -
v_gene: TRBV10-3
j_gene: TRBJ2-5
d_gene: TRBD2
CDR3nt: TGTGCCATCAGTGAGGCCAGGGGACTAGCGGGAGGCCACCAAGAGACCCAGTACTTC
CDR3aa: CAISEARGLAGGHQETQYF

abundance: -
v_gene: TRBV5-4
j_gene: TRBJ2-2
d_gene: TRBD1
CDR3nt: TGTGCCAGCAGCCTAGGACAGGGGTTCGGGGAGCTGTTTTTT
CDR3aa: CASSLGQGFGELFF

abundance: -
v_gene: TRBV5-1
j_gene: TRBJ2-3
d_gene: TRBD2
CDR3nt: TGCGCCAGCAGCCAAGGACTAGCGGGAGGCACAGATACGCAGTATTTT
CDR3aa: CASSQGLAGGTDTQYF

abundance: -
v_gene: TRBV29-1
j_gene: TRBJ2-2
d_gene: TRBD1
CDR3nt: TGCAGCGTGGACAGGGTGTGGAACACCGGGGAGCTGTTTTTT
CDR3aa: CSVDRVWNTGELFF

abundance: -
v_gene: TRBV5-1
j_gene: TRBJ2-7
d_gene: -
CDR3nt: TGCGCCAGCAGCTTGGACGGGATGGGTTACGAGCAGTACTTC
CDR3aa: CASSLDGMGYEQYF

abundance: few
v_gene: TRBV18
j_gene: TRBJ2-3
d_gene: TRBD1
CDR3nt: TGTGCCAGCTCACCACGACAGGGGGGAAGCACAGATACGCAGTATTTT
CDR3aa: CASSPRQGGSTDTQYF

abundance: once
v_gene: TRBV7-3
j_gene: TRBJ2-7
d_gene: -
CDR3nt: TGTGCCAGCAGCCGAGTGCCTTCCTACGAGCAGTACTTC
CDR3aa: CASSRVPSYEQYF

abundance: -
v_gene: TRBV6-1
j_gene: TRBJ1-2
d_gene: TRBD1
CDR3nt: TGTGCCAGCAGTGAAGCAGGTGTAGGGACAGCTAACTATGGCTACACCTTC
CDR3aa: CASSEAGVGTANYGYTF

abundance: -
v_gene: TRBV4-2
j_gene: TRBJ2-1
d_gene: TRBD2
CDR3nt: TGTGCCAGCAGCCAATCACTAGCGGGTAACAATGAGCAGTTCTTC
CDR3aa: CASSQSLAGNNEQFF

abundance: -
v_gene: TRBV12-5
j_gene: TRBJ2-1
d_gene: -
CDR3nt: TGTGCTAGTGAGCCCCCCGGTCGGGGCAATGAGCAGTTCTTC
CDR3aa: CASEPPGRGNEQFF

abundance: once
v_gene: TRBV7-3
j_gene: TRBJ1-5
d_gene: -
CDR3nt: TGTGCCAGCAACCCCTCGCTGGTCGACGGGAAAAAGAGGTATAGCAATCAGCCCCAGCATTTT
CDR3aa: CASNPSLVDGKKRYSNQPQHF

abundance: -
v_gene: TRBV6-1
j_gene: TRBJ2-3
d_gene: TRBD1
CDR3nt: TGTGCCAGCAGTGAAAATCCGGGGTTTCGACAGGGGGCGAGTACGCAGTATTTT
CDR3aa: CASSENPGFRQGASTQYF

abundance: -
v_gene: TRBV19
j_gene: TRBJ1-2
d_gene: TRBD1
CDR3nt: TGTGCCAGTCTAAACCGGGACAGCTATGGCTACACCTTC
CDR3aa: CASLNRDSYGYTF

abundance: -
v_gene: TRBV29-1
j_gene: TRBJ2-7
d_gene: TRBD2
CDR3nt: TGCAGCACATCCGGGACTAGCGGGAGGGCGTACGAGCAGTACTTC
CDR3aa: CSTSGTSGRAYEQYF

abundance: once
v_gene: TRBV28
j_gene: TRBJ1-1
d_gene: -
CDR3nt: TGTGCCAGCAGCCAGATCTTCCGCGTGGGGGCTTTCTTT
CDR3aa: CASSQIFRVGAFF

abundance: few
v_gene: TRBV28
j_gene: TRBJ1-5
d_gene: -
CDR3nt: TGTGCCAGCAGTTTGAAAGGGGACCAGCCCCAGCATTTT
CDR3aa: CASSLKGDQPQHF

abundance: -
v_gene: TRBV6-6
j_gene: TRBJ2-3
d_gene: -
CDR3nt: TGTGCCAGCAGTTCTATGGGGTTCCCAGATACGCAGTATTTT
CDR3aa: CASSSMGFPDTQYF

abundance: few
v_gene: TRBV28
j_gene: TRBJ1-2
d_gene: -
CDR3nt: TGTGCCAGCAGTTTTACGCCTCCCAAAGGTGGCTACACCTTC
CDR3aa: CASSFTPPKGGYTF

abundance: -
v_gene: TRBV27
j_gene: TRBJ1-5
d_gene: -
CDR3nt: TGTGCCAGCAGTCCCTCATTCGGACCTCAGCCCCAGCATTTT
CDR3aa: CASSPSFGPQPQHF

abundance: -
v_gene: TRBV7-9
j_gene: TRBJ2-5
d_gene: -
CDR3nt: TGTGCCAGCAGCTTAGATAGAGCTCAACAGACCCAGTACTTC
CDR3aa: CASSLDRAQQTQYF

abundance: -
v_gene: TRBV11-2
j_gene: TRBJ1-3
d_gene: -
CDR3nt: TGTGCCAGCAGCTTTAGAGTTAGCTCTGGAAACACCATATATTTT
CDR3aa: CASSFRVSSGNTIYF

abundance: -
v_gene: TRBV30
j_gene: TRBJ2-6
d_gene: -
CDR3nt: TGTGCCTGGCGGCGACAGGGACTTGCTGGGGCCAACGTCCTGACTTTC
CDR3aa: CAWRRQGLAGANVLTF

abundance: -
v_gene: TRBV21-1
j_gene: TRBJ2-7
d_gene: -
CDR3nt: TGTGCCAGCAGCAAAGGCGATAGCGGGAGCTCCTACGAGCAGTACTTC
CDR3aa: CASSKGDSGSSYEQYF

abundance: -
v_gene: TRBV11-2
j_gene: TRBJ2-5
d_gene: -
CDR3nt: TGTGCCAGCAGCCCTTGGACAGTCGGACAGACCCAGTACTTC
CDR3aa: CASSPWTVGQTQYF

abundance: once
v_gene: TRBV4-1
j_gene: TRBJ2-1
d_gene: -
CDR3nt: TGCGCCAGCAGCCAAGCGATATCAGTCGCTGAGCAGTTCTTC
CDR3aa: CASSQAISVAEQFF

abundance: -
v_gene: TRBV6-1
j_gene: TRBJ1-5
d_gene: TRBD1
CDR3nt: TGTGCCAGCAGTGTGGGAAGGGGGCGCAATCAGCCCCAGCATTTT
CDR3aa: CASSVGRGRNQPQHF

abundance: -
v_gene: TRBV2
j_gene: TRBJ2-5
d_gene: TRBD1
CDR3nt: TGTGCCAGCAGTAGGGACAGGGGGCGCGAGGAGACCCAGTACTTC
CDR3aa: CASSRDRGREETQYF